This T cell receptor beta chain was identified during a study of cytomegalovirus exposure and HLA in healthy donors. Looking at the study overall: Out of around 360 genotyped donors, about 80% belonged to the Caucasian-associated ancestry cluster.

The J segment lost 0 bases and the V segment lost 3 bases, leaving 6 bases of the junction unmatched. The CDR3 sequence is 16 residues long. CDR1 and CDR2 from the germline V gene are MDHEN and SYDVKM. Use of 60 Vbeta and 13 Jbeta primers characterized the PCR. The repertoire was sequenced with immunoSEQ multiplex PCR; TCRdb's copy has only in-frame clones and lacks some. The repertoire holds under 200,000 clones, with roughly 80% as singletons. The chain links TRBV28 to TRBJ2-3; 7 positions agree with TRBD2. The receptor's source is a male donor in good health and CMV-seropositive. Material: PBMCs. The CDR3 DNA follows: TGTGCCAGCAGTTTTTTACGGGGGGAAAGCACAGATACGCAGTATTTT. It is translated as CASSFLRGESTDTQYF. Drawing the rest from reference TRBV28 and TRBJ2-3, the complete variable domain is DVKVTQSSRYLVKRTGEKVFLECVQDMDHENMFWYRQDPGLGLRLIYFSYDVKMKEKGDIPEGYSVSREKKERFSLILESASTNQTSMYLCASSFLRGESTDTQYFGPGTRLTVL.